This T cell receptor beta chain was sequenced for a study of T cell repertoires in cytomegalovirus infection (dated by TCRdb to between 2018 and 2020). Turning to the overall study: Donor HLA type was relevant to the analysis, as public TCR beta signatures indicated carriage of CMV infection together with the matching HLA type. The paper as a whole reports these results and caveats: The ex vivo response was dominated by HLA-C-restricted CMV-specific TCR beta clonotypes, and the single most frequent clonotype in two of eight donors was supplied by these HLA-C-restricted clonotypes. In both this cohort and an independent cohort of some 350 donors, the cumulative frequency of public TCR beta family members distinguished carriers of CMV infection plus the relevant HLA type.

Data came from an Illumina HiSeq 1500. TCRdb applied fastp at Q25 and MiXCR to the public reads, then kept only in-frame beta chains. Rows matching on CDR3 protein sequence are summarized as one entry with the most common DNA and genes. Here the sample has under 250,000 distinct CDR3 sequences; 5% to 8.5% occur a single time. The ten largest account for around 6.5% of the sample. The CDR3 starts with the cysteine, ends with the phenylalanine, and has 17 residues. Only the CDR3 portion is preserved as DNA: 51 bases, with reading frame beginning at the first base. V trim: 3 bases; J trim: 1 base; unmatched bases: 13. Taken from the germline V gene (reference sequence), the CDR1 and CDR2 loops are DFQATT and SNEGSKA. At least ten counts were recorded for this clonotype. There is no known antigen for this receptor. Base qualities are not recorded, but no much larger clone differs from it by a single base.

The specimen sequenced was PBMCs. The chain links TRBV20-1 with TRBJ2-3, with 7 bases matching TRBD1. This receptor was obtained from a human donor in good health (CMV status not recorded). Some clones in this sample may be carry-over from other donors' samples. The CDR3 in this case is CSASRDREEDGTDTQYF. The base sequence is TGCAGTGCTAGTCGAGACAGGGAAGAGGACGGCACAGATACGCAGTATTTT.